These 2 T cell receptor beta chains were all obtained from the same sample, sequenced in a study of T cell responses to AZD1222 COVID-19 vaccine (dated by TCRdb to 2020 to 2022). The library was built by means of the immunoSEQ multiplex PCR assay. TCRdb limited this immuneACCESS table to in-frame rearrangements with V and J called. A share of clones is missing; checked studies link under half to unresolved V genes, and the rest is unexplained. This sample is represented by about 160,000 clones; 92% of them were singletons. Under 1.2% of the sample belongs to the ten largest clones. Interpreted using the paper, the time point label stands for: about 28 days (+/-7) after the second vaccine dose. The sample was peripheral blood, taken 28 days after the second AZD1222 dose. The receptor source for this set is an adult who received the AZD1222 COVID-19 vaccine.

The chain carries TRBV2 and TRBJ1-2; D uncertain. The CDR3 runs 14 residues. Germline assignment: CDR1 SNHLY and CDR2 FYNNEI. Trimming removed 1 base at V and 0 bases at J, with 6 bases between. This CDR3 reads CASSEDSPNYGYTF. The CDR3 coding sequence is TGTGCCAGCAGTGAAGACAGCCCTAACTATGGCTACACCTTC.

V is TRBV9 and J is TRBJ2-3; 8 bases match TRBD2. Germline assignment: CDR1 SGDLS and CDR2 YYNGEE. This CDR3 has 14 amino acids. The V gene end was trimmed by 7 bases and the J gene end by 2 bases; junction bases not matched to a gene: 6. The CDR3 reads CASARGGYTDTQYF. CDR3 coding DNA: TGTGCCAGCGCCCGCGGGGGGTACACAGATACGCAGTATTTT.